The 25 T cell receptor beta chains listed next were all sequenced from one sample in a study of blood T cell repertoires in COVID-19. Clones were read by immunoSEQ multiplex PCR, and TCRdb kept only the in-frame ones, dropping some. Here the sample spans approximately 240,000 clones, approximately 87% being singletons. The sequenced sample was PBMCs or T cells enriched from blood (not recorded which). These receptors originate from a woman aged 45-59 years in a cohort exposed to, infected with or recovered from COVID-19 (not recorded which).

This clone occurred once. This chain links TRBV5-8 with TRBJ1-5; no clear D gene. Trimming took 1 base from V and 0 from J, leaving 8 bases between them. Germline values: CDR1 SGHTS, CDR2 YDEGEE. This CDR3 is 15 amino acids long. CDR3 sequence reads: CASSLSEISNQPQHF. In DNA, the CDR3 is TGTGCCAGCAGCTTGTCCGAGATTAGCAATCAGCCCCAGCATTTT.

This chain uses TRBV5-4 with TRBJ1-2; D may be TRBD1 (5 bases). The V gene lost 0 bases and the J gene lost 6 bases, with 9 bases spanning the gap. The CDR3 runs to 13 residues. The germline V gene has CDR1 SGHNT and CDR2 YYREEE (reference sequence). CDR3 sequence (DNA): TGTGCCAGCAGCTTGGCAGGGACTGATGGCTACACCTTC. Its protein product is CASSLAGTDGYTF.

The genes are TRBV7-9 and TRBJ1-5, with a possible D match to TRBD1 (5 bases). The V end was cut by 2 bases, the J end by 2 bases, with 13 bases between. The CDR3 spans 16 residues. CDR1 and CDR2 from the germline V gene are SEHNR and FQNEAQ (reference sequence). As DNA, the CDR3 is TGTGCCAGCAGCTTATACCGGGACTCTGGCAATCAGCCCCAGCATTTT. This translates into CASSLYRDSGNQPQHF. Full variable domain (missing parts from reference TRBV7-9 and TRBJ1-5): DTGVSQNPRHKITKRGQNVTFRCDPISEHNRLYWYRQTLGQGPEFLTYFQNEAQLEKSRLLSDRFSAERPKGSFSTLEIQRTEQGDSAMYLCASSLYRDSGNQPQHFGDGTRLSIL.

This clone came up many times. The chain carries TRBV9 and TRBJ2-1; tentatively, D is TRBD2 (6 bases). The V end lost 6 bases, the J end lost 2 bases, and 15 bases lay between the germline ends. This CDR3 is built from 15 residues. Germline CDR1 reads SGDLS; CDR2 reads YYNGEE. CDR3 in amino acids: CASTQIADPYNEQFF. The CDR3 DNA sequence: TGTGCCAGCACACAAATAGCGGACCCCTACAATGAGCAGTTCTTC.

The chain recombines TRBV19 with TRBJ1-2, with no clear D. Between the trimmed V and J ends, which lost 6 bases and 0 bases, there was a span of 11 bases. CDR1 is LNHDA and CDR2 is SQIVND in the germline V gene (reference sequence). The CDR3 has 14 residues. CDR3 amino acids: CASRTGNSNYGYTF. Written as DNA, the CDR3 is TGTGCCAGTAGGACGGGGAACTCTAACTATGGCTACACCTTC.

The chain combines TRBV2 with TRBJ2-3, with 7 bases identical to TRBD1. With 5 bases clipped from V and 5 bases from J, the junction kept 7 bases outside the gene matches. This CDR3 region has 14 residues. Germline V CDR1 and CDR2: SNHLY, FYNNEI. CDR3 sequence: CASSLLQGRDTQYF. CDR3 bases: TGTGCCAGCAGTTTGTTACAGGGGCGAGATACGCAGTATTTT.

The gene calls are TRBV5-4 and TRBJ2-5; 12 bases agree with TRBD2. Germline loops: CDR1 SGHNT, CDR2 YYREEE (reference sequence). V lost 0 bases to trimming and J lost 0 bases; unmatched junction nucleotides: 9. The CDR3 has 19 residues. The DNA of the CDR3 is TGTGCCAGCAGCTTGGCCAGGACTAGCGGGGTTGGGTACCAAGAGACCCAGTACTTC. Protein: CASSLARTSGVGYQETQYF.

This clone occurred once. This chain joins TRBV5-4 and TRBJ1-2; 7 bases fit TRBD1. The CDR3 runs to 13 residues. V shed 5 bases and J 7 bases; nucleotides not matched to a gene: 8. CDR1 is SGHNT and CDR2 is YYREEE in the germline V gene (reference sequence). This CDR3 reads CASRPDRVSGYTF. CDR3 nucleotide sequence: TGTGCCAGCAGGCCCGACAGGGTGTCTGGCTACACCTTC.

This clone was detected once. The rearrangement joins TRBV5-1 to TRBJ2-5; D possibly corresponds to TRBD1 (5 bases). Looked up from germline, CDR1 is SGHRS and CDR2 is YFSETQ. The CDR3 covers 13 residues. Deletions cut 4 bases from V and 4 bases from J, with 11 bases between. DNA of the CDR3: TGCGCCAGCAGCACCACAGGCGGAGAGACCCAGTACTTC. Protein product: CASSTTGGETQYF.

This clone has a single count. The chain combines TRBV5-1 with TRBJ2-2, with a weak D call TRBD1 (9 bases). The germline V and J ends were trimmed by 4 bases and 3 bases, with 19 bases remaining between them. CDR3 size: 17 residues. The germline V gene encodes CDR1 SGHRS and CDR2 YFSETQ. The CDR3 sequence: CASSRREGQGYTGELFF. CDR3 bases: TGCGCCAGCAGCCGCCGGGAGGGACAGGGTTACACCGGGGAGCTGTTTTTT. The variable domain in full, completed from reference TRBV5-1 and TRBJ2-2, reads KAGVTQTPRYLIKTRGQQVTLSCSPISGHRSVSWYQQTPGQGLQFLFEYFSETQRNKGNFPGRFSGRQFSNSRSEMNVSTLELGDSALYLCASSRREGQGYTGELFFGEGSRLTVL.

V usage is TRBV5-1 and J usage is TRBJ2-7; 8 nucleotides line up with TRBD1. The germline gives CDR1 SGHRS, CDR2 YFSETQ. The CDR3 loop spans 18 amino acids. Trimming at V came to 1 base and at J to 1 base, leaving 13 bases not matched to a gene. In nucleotides, the CDR3 is TGCGCCAGCAGCTTGCTACCCGCTGGGACAGGTGTTTCCTACGAGCAGTACTTC. It is translated as CASSLLPAGTGVSYEQYF.

The V gene is TRBV7-2, the J gene TRBJ2-7, with 10 bases identical to TRBD2. The CDR3 runs 15 residues. V shed 5 bases, J shed 0 bases, and the junction held 4 bases outside the gene matches. Germline V CDR1 and CDR2: SGHTA, FQGNSA. CDR3 amino acids: CASSLLAGLSYEQYF. In nucleotides, the CDR3 is TGTGCCAGCAGCCTACTAGCGGGGCTCTCCTACGAGCAGTACTTC.

The chain uses TRBV5-6 and TRBJ1-4; D ambiguous. Germline loops: CDR1 SGHDT, CDR2 YYEEEE. V lost 4 bases and J lost 4, with 11 bases in between. The CDR3 contains 14 residues. The CDR3 bases are TGTGCCAGCAGCCGAGCAGGAAATAATGAAAAACTGTTTTTT. Encoded protein: CASSRAGNNEKLFF.

The rearrangement links TRBV6-5 to TRBJ1-2, with D unclear. From germline, CDR1 is MNHEY and CDR2 SVGAGI. Trimming stripped 0 bases from V and 1 base from J, with 12 bases between. The CDR3 is made up of 16 amino acids. The CDR3 DNA reads as TGTGCCAGCAGTTACTCGACGGTGAGCGTTAACTATGGCTACACCTTC. Amino acids: CASSYSTVSVNYGYTF.

This chain connects TRBV2 to TRBJ1-3; 7 bases are shared with TRBD1. Germline CDR1 and CDR2: SNHLY and FYNNEI. V gave up 6 bases and J gave up 4 bases; unmatched junction bases: 6. The CDR3 spans 14 residues. The CDR3 sequence: CASRLGTEGNTIYF. CDR3 coding DNA: TGTGCCAGCAGACTCGGGACAGAAGGAAACACCATATATTTT.

The V gene is TRBV6-5, the J gene TRBJ2-2; D is uncertain. CDR1 and CDR2 from the germline V gene are MNHEY and SVGAGI. The CDR3 loop spans 14 amino acids. The V gene lost 0 bases and the J gene lost 5 bases, with 7 bases spanning the gap. CDR3: CASSYSRQTGELFF. The CDR3 DNA sequence: TGTGCCAGCAGTTACTCCAGACAAACCGGGGAGCTGTTTTTT.

The chain has TRBV4-3 and TRBJ1-2; 9 positions agree with TRBD1. The CDR3 sequence is 15 residues long. The germline CDR1 and CDR2 sequences are LGHNA and YSLEER. With V trimmed by 0 bases and J by 4 bases, 3 bases remained unmatched. CDR3 protein: CASSQDAGQGYGYTF. The CDR3 coding sequence is TGCGCCAGCAGCCAAGATGCGGGACAGGGCTATGGCTACACCTTC.

This chain joins TRBV28 and TRBJ1-5; possible D gene TRBD1, 5 bases. V gave up 8 bases and J gave up 2 bases, with 19 bases separating them. This CDR3 is built from 16 residues. Per the germline V gene, CDR1 is MDHEN and CDR2 is SYDVKM. CDR3 bases: TGTGCCAGCGTCCCCTTGGGAGGGGCAGGCAATCAGCCCCAGCATTTT. As protein: CASVPLGGAGNQPQHF.

The gene calls are TRBV24-1 and TRBJ1-1; 8 bases align to TRBD1. The germline CDR1 and CDR2 sequences are KGHDR and SFDVKD. The CDR3 extends over 13 amino acids. V gave up 7 bases and J gave up 1 base; unmatched junction bases: 1. CDR3 in amino acids: CATRDRGNTEAFF. The CDR3 bases are TGTGCCACCAGAGACAGGGGGAACACTGAAGCTTTCTTT.

CDR3 in DNA: TGCGCCAGCAGCTGGGGACAGGGGGATAACACCGGGGAGCTGTTTTTT. Translation gives CASSWGQGDNTGELFF. V usage is TRBV5-1 and J usage is TRBJ2-2, with TRBD1 identical over 11 bases. The CDR3 runs to 16 residues. In germline, CDR1 is SGHRS, CDR2 YFSETQ. J was trimmed by 2 bases and V by 3 bases; bases with no gene match: 3.

The CDR3 here is CASSPPDRSAEQYF. The CDR3 nucleotides are TGTGCCAGCAGCCCCCCCGACAGAAGCGCGGAGCAGTACTTC. V usage is TRBV5-4 and J usage is TRBJ2-7; a possible D gene is TRBD1 (5 bases). Germline CDR1 reads SGHNT; CDR2 reads YYREEE (reference sequence). The CDR3 has 14 residues. Between the trimmed V and J ends, which lost 4 bases and 7 bases, there was a span of 18 bases. The full variable domain, rest sourced from reference TRBV5-4 and TRBJ2-7, is ETGVTQSPTHLIKTRGQQVTLRCSSQSGHNTVSWYQQALGQGPQFIFQYYREEENGRGNFPPRFSGLQFPNYSSELNVNALELDDSALYLCASSPPDRSAEQYFGPGTRLTVT.

The rearrangement links TRBV6-6 to TRBJ1-4; unclear D gene. Germline-derived CDR1 and CDR2 are MNHNY and SVGAGI (reference sequence). V lost 2 bases to trimming and J lost 5 bases, with 9 bases between them. This CDR3 spans 14 amino acids. CDR3 DNA: TGTGCCAGCAGTTACCGGGATCCGAATGAAAAACTGTTTTTT. It codes for CASSYRDPNEKLFF.

The rearrangement joins TRBV10-3 to TRBJ2-7; TRBD2 aligns across 9 bases. J gave up 0 bases and V 0 bases, and 3 bases lay outside the gene matches. The CDR3 length is 16 residues. Germline values: CDR1 ENHRY, CDR2 SYGVKD. The CDR3 nucleotides read TGTGCCATCAGTGAGTCGTTAGCGGGAGTCTCCTACGAGCAGTACTTC. Its protein is CAISESLAGVSYEQYF.

The chain is built from TRBV7-9 and TRBJ1-1; 8 nucleotides agree with TRBD1. Germline trimming cut 5 bases from V and 0 bases from J; bases unmatched to any gene: 14. This CDR3 is 18 amino acids long. Germline-derived CDR1 and CDR2 are SEHNR and FQNEAQ (reference sequence). The CDR3 protein is CASSPPVRGRRMNTEAFF. CDR3 DNA sequence: TGTGCCAGCAGCCCCCCGGTCAGGGGGCGAAGAATGAACACTGAAGCTTTCTTT.

The rearrangement uses TRBV6-5 and TRBJ1-2; D is possibly TRBD1 (5 bases). Germline CDR1 and CDR2: MNHEY and SVGAGI. This CDR3 has 15 amino acids. V was trimmed by 1 base and J by 2 bases, leaving 11 bases between them. The CDR3 loop is CASSYWQDKNYGYTF. CDR3 bases: TGTGCCAGCAGTTACTGGCAGGACAAAAACTATGGCTACACCTTC.